This T cell receptor (beta chain) was documented in a study of blood T cell repertoires in COVID-19. As processed by the authors: The assay estimated nucleated cells by amplifying reference gene primers. Clones were read by immunoSEQ multiplex PCR, and TCRdb kept only the in-frame ones, dropping some. V, J and clone size are taken as reported in that table, and D and trimming were inferred from the DNA itself. Among about 270,000 clones, 88% were seen once, and the ten largest hold approximately 2%. Each participant's cohort was designated according to participant-reported clinical history. J gave up 5 bases and V 3 bases, and 11 bases lay outside the gene matches. The CDR3 consists of 16 residues. Germline CDR1 is SGHAT and CDR2 is FQNNGV.

This TCR was sampled from a woman in her fifties or sixties in a cohort exposed to, infected with or recovered from COVID-19 (not recorded which). This chain connects TRBV11-2 to TRBJ2-7, with TRBD2 matching 9 bases. Material for sequencing was PBMCs or T cells enriched from blood (not recorded which). The DNA for the CDR3 is TGTGCCAGCAGCTTTCTGGGTAGCGGGAGATCCCACGAGCAGTACTTC. Its protein is CASSFLGSGRSHEQYF.